This section outlines one T cell receptor beta chain sequence together with its context. Its target is unknown. Trimming removed 3 bases from V and 5 bases from J; junction bases left unmatched: 8. Germline V gene sequence: CDR1 SGHDT, CDR2 YYEEEE. The CDR3 consists of 14 residues. The source of the sample is a study of shared clonotypes between healthy human individuals. Study at large: CD4 naive cells filled three plates per donor, CD4 memory three, CD8 naive two and CD8 memory one.

The protocol was immunoSEQ multiplex PCR, while the TCRdb copy is restricted to in-frame clones and leaves out a portion. The profile covers roughly 590,000 clones, with around 95% appearing a single time and about 0.11% taken by the ten largest. Naive CD8 cells comprised CD45RO-negative, CCR7-positively selected cells, excluding terminally differentiated effector memory CD45RA+ cells. Study findings and constraints: Represented genetic and exposure-history diversity was restricted by having few donors. Naive CD4 clonotypes overlapped across a handful of donors at about 5%.

The V gene is TRBV5-6, the J gene TRBJ2-7, with 7 bases matching TRBD1. Sequences were obtained from naive CD8+ T cells sorted from blood. The origin of this receptor is a woman in her thirties in good health. The CDR3 nucleotides read TGTGCCAGCAGCTCTCCGGGACAGCTCCACGAGCAGTACTTC. This encodes CASSSPGQLHEQYF.